The TCR beta chain under discussion was sequenced for a study of OX40 agonist ivuxolimab in advanced cancers. Study details: Ivuxolimab doses were 0.01, 0.1, 0.3, 1.5, 3 or 10 mg/kg every 2 weeks. Study-wide results and limits: Low normalized T-cell clonal expansion also characterized some of the nonresponders.

Germline values: CDR1 SGHVS, CDR2 FNYEAQ. This CDR3 is built from 16 residues. Trimming removed 2 bases from V and 0 bases from J, with 12 bases in between. Data came from immunoSEQ multiplex PCR; TCRdb stores just in-frame clones and leaves some out. This sample yields tens of thousands of clones, of which approximately 80% are seen a single time; around 2% belongs to the top ten. About this clone itself: Antigen: not known.

The specimen comprised CD4+ or CD8+ T cells sorted from blood, sampled in a trial of the OX40 agonist ivuxolimab. The sequence derives from an adult with an advanced solid tumor such as melanoma, head and neck, liver or kidney cancer. This rearrangement joins TRBV7-6 to TRBJ2-3, with D perhaps being TRBD1 or TRBD2 (5 bases each). In nucleotides, the CDR3 is TGTGCCAGCAGCTTATACGGGGCGGAGAGCACAGATACGCAGTATTTT. It encodes CASSLYGAESTDTQYF.